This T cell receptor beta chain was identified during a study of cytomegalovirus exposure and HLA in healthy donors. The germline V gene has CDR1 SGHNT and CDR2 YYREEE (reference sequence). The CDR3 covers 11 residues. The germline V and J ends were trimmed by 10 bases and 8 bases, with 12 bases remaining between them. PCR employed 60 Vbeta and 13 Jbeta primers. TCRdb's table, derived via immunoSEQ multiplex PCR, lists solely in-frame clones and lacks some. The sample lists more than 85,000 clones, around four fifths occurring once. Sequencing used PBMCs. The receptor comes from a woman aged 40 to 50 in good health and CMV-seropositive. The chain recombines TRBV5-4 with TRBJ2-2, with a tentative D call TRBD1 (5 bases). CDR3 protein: CASSRQGELFF. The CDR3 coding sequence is TGTGCCTCCAGTCGACAGGGGGAGCTGTTTTTT. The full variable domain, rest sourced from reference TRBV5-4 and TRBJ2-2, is ETGVTQSPTHLIKTRGQQVTLRCSSQSGHNTVSWYQQALGQGPQFIFQYYREEENGRGNFPPRFSGLQFPNYSSELNVNALELDDSALYLCASSRQGELFFGEGSRLTVL.